The 21 T cell receptor beta chains listed next were all sequenced from one sample in a study of T-cell memory formation after mild COVID-19. One entry per CDR3 protein results from TCRdb running MiXCR on the 5' RACE reads. The profile shows some 350,000 distinct CDR3 sequences, 13% of them singletons. The sequenced material came from PBMCs or a T cell subset sorted from them (not recorded which). Receptors were obtained from a man aged 18 to 30 who had mild COVID-19 (a few samples of this study predate the infection). Cell type and time point are not known.

The V call is TRBV20-1, the J call TRBJ2-7, with TRBD2 as a possible D gene (6 bases). The V end lost 0 bases, the J end lost 2 bases, and 11 bases lay between the germline ends. Germline lookup yields CDR1 DFQATT and CDR2 SNEGSKA (reference sequence). The CDR3 consists of 14 residues. CDR3 nucleotide sequence: TGCAGTGCTAGAGATCTACTAGCAGCCTACGAGCAGTACTTC. This sequence encodes CSARDLLAAYEQYF.

This clonotype showed up just a few times. The V call is TRBV7-9, the J call TRBJ1-5; unclear D gene. The germline V and J ends were trimmed by 3 bases and 6 bases, with 9 bases remaining between them. This CDR3 region has 13 residues. The V gene's germline CDR1 is SEHNR and CDR2 FQNEAQ (reference sequence). CDR3 amino acids: CASSFPGIQPQHF. The CDR3 region has the DNA TGTGCCAGCAGCTTTCCGGGGATTCAGCCCCAGCATTTT.

This clonotype was observed a handful of times. The V and J genes are TRBV6-1 and TRBJ2-5; 7 bases map to TRBD1. J lost 0 bases, V lost 2 bases, and 6 bases had no gene match. The CDR3 is made up of 16 amino acids. CDR1 MNHNS and CDR2 SASEGT come from the germline V gene. CDR3 residues: CASSESLTGDQETQYF. In nucleotides, the CDR3 is TGTGCCAGCAGTGAAAGTCTTACAGGGGACCAAGAGACCCAGTACTTC.

This clonotype was found many times. The CDR3 is CASTLTGYNEQFF. CDR3 bases: TGTGCCAGCACCCTGACAGGGTACAATGAGCAGTTCTTC. The V call is TRBV6-2 or TRBV6-3, the J call TRBJ2-1, with TRBD1 matching over 7 bases. Losses at the gene ends were 7 bases for V and 4 bases for J; bases not matched to a gene: 4. This CDR3 has 13 amino acids. Germline V CDR1 and CDR2: MNHEY, SVGEGT.

The chain carries TRBV28 and TRBJ1-4; the D is unclear. Germline lookup yields CDR1 MDHEN and CDR2 SYDVKM. CDR3 length: 12 amino acids. V was clipped by 5 bases and J by 7 bases, with 8 bases between them. The CDR3 DNA reads TGTGCCAGCAGTCGGTCCATTGAAAAACTGTTTTTT. Protein product: CASSRSIEKLFF.

The genes are TRBV5-6 and TRBJ2-7; D may be TRBD2 (6 bases). This CDR3 region has 12 residues. With 2 bases removed from V and 7 bases from J, the gap between germline ends came to 10 bases. Germline V gene sequence: CDR1 SGHDT, CDR2 YYEEEE. CDR3 loop: CASSFTSSEQYV. Here the CDR3 DNA reads TGTGCCAGCAGCTTCACTAGCAGTGAGCAGTACGTC.

The V and J genes are TRBV27 and TRBJ2-1; 7 bases are a match to TRBD2. V shed 3 bases, J shed 12 bases, and the junction held 8 bases outside the gene matches. Germline V gene data show CDR1 as MNHEY and CDR2 as SMNVEV (reference sequence). The CDR3 runs 13 residues. The CDR3 nucleotides are TGTGCCAGCAGTTTCACTAAGACTAGCTCGCAGTTCTTC. It encodes CASSFTKTSSQFF.

Written as DNA, the CDR3 is TGTGCCAGCAGCCCAAGCCCCAGGGGAAACCCCTACGAGCAGTACGTC. It translates to CASSPSPRGNPYEQYV. This chain joins TRBV3-1 and TRBJ2-7; tentative D call: TRBD1 (6 bases). The V end was cut by 4 bases, the J end by 2 bases, with 18 bases between. The germline V gene has CDR1 LGHDT and CDR2 YNNKEL (reference sequence). This CDR3 has 16 residues.

J is TRBJ1-2 and V is TRBV12-3 or TRBV12-4; TRBD1 is a possible D gene (6 bases). V was pared by 4 bases and J by 6 bases, with 15 bases between. This CDR3 contains 14 residues. The CDR3 coding sequence is TGTGCCAGCAGTTCGGCAGGGGTACTTGATGGCTACACCTTC. It is translated as CASSSAGVLDGYTF.

Only a few counts were recorded for this clonotype. The DNA for the CDR3 is TGTGCCAGCCAAGGGCGGAACCAAGAGACCCAGTACTTC. Its translation: CASQGRNQETQYF. The chain links TRBV12-3 or TRBV12-4 to TRBJ2-5; D call uncertain. The ends were cut back, 8 bases at V and 0 bases at J, with 10 bases in the middle. The CDR3 loop spans 13 amino acids.

This clonotype has at least ten counts. The rearrangement links TRBV5-5 to TRBJ2-4; D may correspond to TRBD1 or TRBD2 (5 bases each). CDR1 and CDR2 from the germline V gene are SGHKS and YYEKEE (reference sequence). V dropped 2 bases and J dropped 8 bases, with 14 bases sitting between them. This CDR3 has 14 residues. CDR3 nucleotides: TGTGCCAGCAGCTTACCGGTCTTGGGGGACATTCAGTACTTC. Translating it yields CASSLPVLGDIQYF.

This clonotype was observed at least ten times. This rearrangement joins TRBV12-3 or TRBV12-4 to TRBJ2-3; D remains ambiguous. The CDR3 is 15 residues long. The germline V and J ends were trimmed by 3 bases and 4 bases, with 14 bases remaining between them. This CDR3 is CASSLTLSRADTQYF. The CDR3, as DNA: TGTGCCAGCAGTTTGACCCTTTCTAGGGCAGATACGCAGTATTTT.

The chain uses TRBV12-3 or TRBV12-4 and TRBJ2-3; D unclear. This CDR3 is built from 13 residues. The V end lost 1 base, the J end lost 4 bases, and 6 bases lay between the germline ends. In DNA form, the CDR3 reads TGTGCCAGCAGTTTAGAGGTGTCAGATACGCAGTATTTT. Translation: CASSLEVSDTQYF.

The J gene is TRBJ2-3, the V gene TRBV29-1, with 10 positions matching TRBD1. After removal of 6 bases from V and 6 bases from J, the junction contained 6 bases not matched to a gene. Germline V gene data show CDR1 as SQVTM and CDR2 as ANQGSEA. The CDR3 length is 13 residues. Here the CDR3 DNA reads TGCAGCGTCCCGGGACAGGGGTGGGATACGCAGTATTTT. Translating gives CSVPGQGWDTQYF.

V usage is TRBV4-3 and J usage is TRBJ1-6; maybe TRBD1 (5 bases). Germline V gene data show CDR1 as LGHNA and CDR2 as YSLEER. The CDR3 contains 18 residues. Trimming removed 10 bases at V and 4 bases at J, with 26 bases between. The CDR3 protein is CATRRFEWGVNYNSPLHF. DNA of the CDR3: TGCGCCACGCGACGTTTTGAATGGGGGGTAAATTATAATTCACCCCTCCACTTT.

Only a few counts were recorded for this clonotype. The chain carries TRBV10-3 and TRBJ2-3; D possibly corresponds to TRBD1 (6 bases). Between the trimmed V and J ends, which lost 6 bases and 6 bases, there was a span of 10 bases. The CDR3 extends over 12 amino acids. Germline V gene lookup returns CDR1 ENHRY and CDR2 SYGVKD. The CDR3 protein is CAISERGDTQYF. As DNA, the CDR3 is TGTGCCATCAGCGAAAGGGGGGATACGCAGTATTTT.

This clonotype was seen only a few times. CDR3 DNA sequence: TGTGCCAGCAGATTGGCCGGACAGGGGTATCAGCCCCAGCATTTT. Translating it yields CASRLAGQGYQPQHF. The V gene is TRBV12-3 or TRBV12-4, the J gene TRBJ1-5; 9 bases match TRBD1. The CDR3 has 15 amino acids. The ends lost 6 bases at V and 5 bases at J; junction bases unmatched: 8.

The chain combines TRBV7-2 with TRBJ2-3, with TRBD2 matching over 11 bases. The germline V gene encodes CDR1 SGHTA and CDR2 FQGNSA. V was clipped by 6 bases and J by 2 bases; unmatched bases: 4. There are 15 residues in the CDR3. Here the CDR3 reads CASRLLAGVTDTQYF. The CDR3 nucleotides read TGTGCCAGCAGGCTACTAGCGGGGGTCACAGATACGCAGTATTTT.

CDR3 DNA sequence: TGTGCCAGCAGTGATACAGGGGGCACTGAAGCTTTCTTT. Translation gives CASSDTGGTEAFF. V gene TRBV2 combines with J gene TRBJ1-1, with 8 positions matching TRBD1. With 3 bases clipped from V and 4 bases from J, the junction kept 1 base outside the gene matches. Germline-derived CDR1 and CDR2 are SNHLY and FYNNEI. The CDR3 consists of 13 residues.

The V and J genes are TRBV28 and TRBJ1-4, with D perhaps matching TRBD1 (6 bases). Trimming took 4 bases from V and 8 from J, leaving 17 bases between them. Looked up from germline, CDR1 is MDHEN and CDR2 is SYDVKM. The CDR3 is 15 amino acids. CDR3 in amino acids: CASSSPTGRREKLFF. In nucleotides, the CDR3 is TGTGCCAGCAGTTCCCCGACAGGCCGGAGGGAAAAACTGTTTTTT.

The genes are TRBV7-9 and TRBJ2-7; a possible D gene is TRBD1 (5 bases). The CDR3 sequence is 14 residues long. The V end lost 1 base, the J end lost 3 bases, and 10 bases lay between the germline ends. Germline CDR1 and CDR2: SEHNR and FQNEAQ (reference sequence). The CDR3 bases are TGTGCCAGCAGCTTAGAGTCCAGGGACTACGAGCAGTACTTC. Its translation is CASSLESRDYEQYF.